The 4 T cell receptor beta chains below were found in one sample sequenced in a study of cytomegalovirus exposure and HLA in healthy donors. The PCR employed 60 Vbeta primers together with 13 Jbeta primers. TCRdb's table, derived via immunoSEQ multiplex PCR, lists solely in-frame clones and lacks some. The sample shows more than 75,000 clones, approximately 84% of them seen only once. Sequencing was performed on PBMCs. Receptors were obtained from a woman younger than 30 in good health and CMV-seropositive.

The CDR3 protein is CASRGGAGRTQYF. The CDR3 nucleotides are TGTGCCAGCAGAGGGGGCGCGGGACGAACCCAGTACTTC. The chain employs TRBV27 and TRBJ2-5, with TRBD1 as a possible D gene (7 bases). The CDR3 totals 13 residues. V was cut by 6 bases and J by 8 bases, with 16 bases left in between. Germline V gives CDR1 MNHEY, CDR2 SMNVEV (reference sequence).

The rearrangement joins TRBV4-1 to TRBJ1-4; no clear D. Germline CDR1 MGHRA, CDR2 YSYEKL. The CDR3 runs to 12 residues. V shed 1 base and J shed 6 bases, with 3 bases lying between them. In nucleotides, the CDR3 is TGCGCCAGCAGCCAAGCTTATGAAAAACTGTTTTTT. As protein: CASSQAYEKLFF.

The CDR3 sequence is CASRRTGDTNEAFF. The CDR3 DNA follows: TGTGCCAGCCGACGGACAGGAGATACAAATGAAGCTTTCTTT. This chain links TRBV2 with TRBJ1-1; TRBD1 matches at 7 bases. The CDR3 runs 14 residues. J gave up 7 bases and V 8 bases, and 13 bases lay outside the gene matches. Germline assignment: CDR1 SNHLY and CDR2 FYNNEI.

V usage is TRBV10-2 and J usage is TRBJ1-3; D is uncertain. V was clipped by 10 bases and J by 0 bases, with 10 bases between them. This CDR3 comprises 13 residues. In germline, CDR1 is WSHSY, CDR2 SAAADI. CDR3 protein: CATGLYSGNTIYF. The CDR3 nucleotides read TGCGCCACCGGACTGTACTCTGGAAACACCATATATTTT.